This TCR beta chain came from a study of T-cell reconstitution after alpha-beta-depleted transplantation in children. Germline V gene sequence: CDR1 MNHEY, CDR2 SMNVEV (reference sequence). The CDR3 contains 16 residues. With V trimmed by 6 bases and J by 9 bases, 10 bases remained unmatched. A TCRbeta library incorporating unique molecular identifiers was prepared. TCRdb reprocessed the PCR reads with MiXCR, giving one entry per CDR3 protein. The profile shows 580,000 or so distinct CDR3 sequences, 23% of them singletons. In this sample, this clonotype turned up once. The chain combines TRBV27 with TRBJ2-1; 14 bases fit TRBD2. The receptor was derived from a boy in the first two years of life who had a stem cell transplant for acute myeloid leukemia, so the T cells may come from the graft donor. This material consisted of PBMCs, mostly from graft donor cells, taken 360 days after TCRalphabeta/CD19-depleted stem cell transplant. The CDR3: CASSRLAGGLRPEQFF. The DNA of the CDR3 is TGTGCCAGCAGCCGACTAGCGGGGGGGCTAAGGCCTGAGCAGTTCTTC.